These 13 T cell receptor beta chains were sequenced from one sample in a study of blood T cell repertoires in COVID-19 (dated by TCRdb to 2018 to 2020). The library came from the immunoSEQ multiplex PCR assay. The source is immuneACCESS, and TCRdb retained only in-frame sequences with V and J called. Part of the clones is not carried over; for the studies checked, unresolved V genes explain less than half of this, and the remainder is unexplained. Here the sample has under 40,000 clones; nearly 90% occur a single time. In total, the top ten clones hold about 31% of the sample. The sample consisted of peripheral blood. These TCRs come from a man aged 65 to 79 with active COVID-19.

CDR3 protein: CASSFPRGYGYTF. CDR3 coding DNA: TGTGCCAGCAGTTTCCCCAGGGGCTATGGCTACACCTTC. The chain uses TRBV12-3 or TRBV12-4 and TRBJ1-2; perhaps TRBD1 as D (6 bases). The CDR3 consists of 13 residues. Trimming left V 3 bases short and J 4 bases short, with 9 bases between.

The CDR3 reads CASSQERRGGLGELFF. In DNA, the CDR3 is TGCGCCAGCAGCCAAGAAAGACGGGGGGGCCTCGGGGAGCTGTTTTTT. The chain links TRBV4-1 to TRBJ2-2, with 8 bases lining up with TRBD2. This CDR3 has 16 residues. Trimming removed 0 bases from V and 7 bases from J; junction bases left unmatched: 7. Germline-derived CDR1 and CDR2 are MGHRA and YSYEKL.

The chain uses TRBV7-2 and TRBJ1-1; D not certain. This CDR3 comprises 14 residues. Germline CDR1 and CDR2: SGHTA and FQGNSA. V was cut by 2 bases and J by 2 bases, with 9 bases left in between. Written as DNA, the CDR3 is TGTGCCAGCAGCTTAATCCCAGTAAACACTGAAGCTTTCTTT. This gives the protein CASSLIPVNTEAFF. The full variable domain, its missing parts supplied by reference TRBV7-2 and TRBJ1-1, is GAGVSQSPSNKVTEKGKDVELRCDPISGHTALYWYRQSLGQGLEFLIYFQGNSAPDKSGLPSDRFSAERTGGSVSTLTIQRTQQEDSAVYLCASSLIPVNTEAFFGQGTRLTVV.

The chain has TRBV7-2 and TRBJ1-5; 8 positions match TRBD1. CDR1 and CDR2 (germline): SGHTA, FQGNSA. This CDR3 has 14 residues. J gave up 9 bases and V 1 base, and 5 bases lay outside the gene matches. CDR3 in amino acids: CASSLEGQGLPQHF. In DNA form, the CDR3 reads TGTGCCAGCAGCTTAGAAGGACAGGGTTTGCCCCAGCATTTT.

This clone was seen only once. The chain uses TRBV5-1 and TRBJ2-1; D unclear. The CDR3 is 15 amino acids. Germline V lookup: CDR1 SGHRS, CDR2 YFSETQ. The V end lost 1 base, the J end lost 0 bases, and 8 bases lay between the germline ends. The CDR3 sequence is CASSLSASSYNEQFF. In nucleotides, the CDR3 is TGCGCCAGCAGCTTGTCGGCTAGCTCCTACAATGAGCAGTTCTTC.

The genes are TRBV10-3 and TRBJ2-7; perhaps TRBD1 as D (6 bases). CDR3 length equals 14 residues. Germline assignment: CDR1 ENHRY and CDR2 SYGVKD. V lost 2 bases to trimming and J lost 9 bases, with 17 bases between them. The CDR3 DNA reads TGTGCCATCAGTGAGCAGTGGGGGCCGATTGGGCAGTACTTC. Protein sequence: CAISEQWGPIGQYF.

This clone was detected only a few times. CDR3 coding DNA: TGTGCCAGCAGCCTAGTCCGTCACGAGCAGTACTTC. Amino acids: CASSLVRHEQYF. This chain uses TRBV5-6 with TRBJ2-7; D gene ambiguous. This CDR3 has 12 amino acids. The V end was cut by 4 bases, the J end by 5 bases, with 10 bases between. The germline V gene encodes CDR1 SGHDT and CDR2 YYEEEE.

The rearrangement uses TRBV6-1 and TRBJ2-7; 13 nucleotides align to TRBD2. The CDR3 runs to 16 residues. V dropped 4 bases and J dropped 3; count of bases not matched to a gene: 6. Germline V lookup: CDR1 MNHNS, CDR2 SASEGT. The CDR3: CASSAGLAGVVYEQYF. CDR3 in DNA: TGTGCCAGCAGTGCAGGACTAGCGGGAGTGGTCTACGAGCAGTACTTC.

The V gene is TRBV9, the J gene TRBJ2-5; TRBD2 aligns across 13 bases. V dropped 0 bases and J dropped 5; count of bases not matched to a gene: 4. This CDR3 comprises 16 residues. Germline V gene sequence: CDR1 SGDLS, CDR2 YYNGEE. The CDR3 DNA sequence: TGTGCCAGCAGCGTAGAGGCGACTAGCGGGAGGGAGACCCAGTACTTC. This codes for CASSVEATSGRETQYF.

The V call is TRBV27, the J call TRBJ1-1; 9 bases agree with TRBD1. The CDR3 sequence is 15 residues long. J lost 4 bases, V lost 6 bases, and 9 bases had no gene match. Germline V lookup: CDR1 MNHEY, CDR2 SMNVEV (reference sequence). CDR3 sequence: CASSTNRGLGTEAFF. The DNA of the CDR3 is TGTGCCAGCAGCACAAACAGGGGGCTGGGCACTGAAGCTTTCTTT.

The chain employs TRBV13 and TRBJ2-7, with 13 bases fitting TRBD2. After removal of 4 bases from V and 4 bases from J, the junction contained 4 bases not matched to a gene. This CDR3 region has 15 residues. Germline V gives CDR1 PRHDT, CDR2 FYEKMQ (reference sequence). In DNA, the CDR3 is TGTGCCAGCAGCTGGGGGACTAGCGGGGTTTACGAGCAGTACTTC. It encodes CASSWGTSGVYEQYF. Combining the CDR3 with reference TRBV13 and TRBJ2-7 gives the whole variable domain AAGVIQSPRHLIKEKRETATLKCYPIPRHDTVYWYQQGPGQDPQFLISFYEKMQSDKGSIPDRFSAQQFSDYHSELNMSSLELGDSALYFCASSWGTSGVYEQYFGPGTRLTVT.

This sequence joins TRBV5-6 and TRBJ2-7; 7 bases are a match to TRBD1. Germline V gene sequence: CDR1 SGHDT, CDR2 YYEEEE. This CDR3 comprises 16 residues. V shed 4 bases, J shed 3 bases, and the junction held 13 bases outside the gene matches. The CDR3 protein is CASSEATGTADYEQYF. CDR3 nucleotide sequence: TGTGCCAGCAGCGAAGCGACCGGGACAGCCGACTACGAGCAGTACTTC.

This clone appeared once. The chain links TRBV6-6 to TRBJ2-7; D may be TRBD2 (6 bases). Germline V gives CDR1 MNHNY, CDR2 SVGAGI (reference sequence). Trimming cost V 6 bases and J 0 bases, with 15 bases left between them. This CDR3 region has 15 residues. CDR3 DNA: TGTGCCAGCAGCAACTCGATCGGGAGCTCCTACGAGCAGTACTTC. Protein: CASSNSIGSSYEQYF.